Listed here is a single TCR beta chain. This sample stems from a study of T cells expressing NK-cell markers. TCRdb reanalyzed the 5' RACE reads, giving one entry per CDR3 protein sequence and no DNA. This sample contains 400,000 to 500,000 distinct CDR3 sequences. The sequence derives from a woman between 18 and 70 years old in good health. The specimen sequenced was blood T cells: a sorted CD56 or NKG2C T cell subset, CD4+ or CD8+ T cells, or bulk PBMC T cells (not recorded which).

CDR3 in amino acids: CASSLKGQGANNEQFF. The chain uses TRBV7-9 and TRBJ2-1; with no DNA, the TCRdb D assignment of TRBD1 cannot be verified. The germline V gene has CDR1 SEHNR and CDR2 FQNEAQ (reference sequence). The CDR3 loop spans 16 amino acids. Complete variable domain (other parts from reference TRBV7-9 and TRBJ2-1): DTGVSQNPRHKITKRGQNVTFRCDPISEHNRLYWYRQTLGQGPEFLTYFQNEAQLEKSRLLSDRFSAERPKGSFSTLEIQRTEQGDSAMYLCASSLKGQGANNEQFFGPGTRLTVL.